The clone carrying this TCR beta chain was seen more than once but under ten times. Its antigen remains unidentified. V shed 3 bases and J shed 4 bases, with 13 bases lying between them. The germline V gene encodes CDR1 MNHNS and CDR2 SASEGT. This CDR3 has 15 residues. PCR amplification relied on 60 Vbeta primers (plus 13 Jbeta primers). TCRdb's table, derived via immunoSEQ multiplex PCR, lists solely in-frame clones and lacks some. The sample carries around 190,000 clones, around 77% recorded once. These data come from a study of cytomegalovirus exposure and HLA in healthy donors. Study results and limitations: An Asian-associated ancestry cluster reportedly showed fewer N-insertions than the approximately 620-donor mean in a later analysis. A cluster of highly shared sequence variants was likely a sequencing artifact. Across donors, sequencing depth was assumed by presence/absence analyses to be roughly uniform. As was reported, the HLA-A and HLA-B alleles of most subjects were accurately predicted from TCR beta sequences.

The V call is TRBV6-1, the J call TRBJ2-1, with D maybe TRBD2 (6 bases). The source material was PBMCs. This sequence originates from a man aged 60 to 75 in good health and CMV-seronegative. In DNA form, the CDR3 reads TGTGCCAGCAGTGATCGGGGGATGAGATACAATGAGCAGTTCTTC. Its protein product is CASSDRGMRYNEQFF.